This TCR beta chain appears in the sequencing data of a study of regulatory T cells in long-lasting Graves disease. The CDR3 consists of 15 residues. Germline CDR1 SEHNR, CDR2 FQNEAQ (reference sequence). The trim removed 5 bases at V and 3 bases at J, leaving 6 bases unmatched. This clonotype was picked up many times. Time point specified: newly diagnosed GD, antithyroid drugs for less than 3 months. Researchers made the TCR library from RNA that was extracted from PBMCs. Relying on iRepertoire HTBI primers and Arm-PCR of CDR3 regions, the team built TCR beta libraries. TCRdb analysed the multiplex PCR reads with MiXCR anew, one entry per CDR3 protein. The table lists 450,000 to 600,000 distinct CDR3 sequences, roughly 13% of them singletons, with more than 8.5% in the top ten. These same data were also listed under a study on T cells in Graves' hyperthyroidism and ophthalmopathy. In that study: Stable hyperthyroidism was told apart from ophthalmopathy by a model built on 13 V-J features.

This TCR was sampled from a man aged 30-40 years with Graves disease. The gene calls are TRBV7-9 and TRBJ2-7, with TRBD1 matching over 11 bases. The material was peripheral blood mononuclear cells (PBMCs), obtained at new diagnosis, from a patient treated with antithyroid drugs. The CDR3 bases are TGTGCCAGCAGCCCGGACAGGGGGCTATACTACGAGCAGTACTTC. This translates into CASSPDRGLYYEQYF.